These T cell receptor beta chains were read from a single sample in a study of cytomegalovirus exposure and HLA in healthy donors. The method was immunoSEQ multiplex PCR; TCRdb's version includes in-frame clones alone and lacks a portion of them. Among 220,000 or so clones listed, 83% were seen once. Sample: PBMCs. The receptor set was obtained from a woman in her late teens or twenties in good health and CMV-seronegative. CDR3s include the opening cysteine and the closing phenylalanine or tryptophan. Each record gives: J gene, V gene, clone size, D gene, CDR3 protein, CDR3 DNA. The D gene is left open where the match is weak. A row's size may be missing; if present it is once, few, many or a size class.

j_gene: TRBJ1-5; v_gene: TRBV4-1; abundance: .; d_gene: .; CDR3aa: CASSQVRVQPQHF; CDR3nt: TGCGCCAGCAGCCAAGTAAGGGTTCAGCCCCAGCATTTT
j_gene: TRBJ2-6; v_gene: TRBV5-1; abundance: once; d_gene: .; CDR3aa: CASRPNLAGANVLTF; CDR3nt: TGCGCCAGCAGACCAAATTTAGCTGGGGCCAACGTCCTGACTTTC
j_gene: TRBJ2-1; v_gene: TRBV6-4; abundance: .; d_gene: .; CDR3aa: CASSDGGSSNEQFF; CDR3nt: TGTGCCAGCAGTGACGGGGGCAGCAGCAATGAGCAGTTCTTC
j_gene: TRBJ2-7; v_gene: TRBV4-1; abundance: many; d_gene: .; CDR3aa: CASSQGIRDNSYEQYF; CDR3nt: TGCGCCAGCAGCCAAGGGATCCGGGACAACTCCTACGAGCAGTACTTC
j_gene: TRBJ1-6; v_gene: TRBV7-9; abundance: .; d_gene: TRBD1; CDR3aa: CASSSQGMAYNSPLHF; CDR3nt: TGTGCCAGCAGCTCACAGGGGATGGCCTATAATTCACCCCTCCACTTT
j_gene: TRBJ2-3; v_gene: TRBV6-1; abundance: .; d_gene: .; CDR3aa: CASRVDEGTDTQYF; CDR3nt: TGTGCCAGCAGAGTTGATGAGGGCACAGATACGCAGTATTTT
j_gene: TRBJ1-5; v_gene: TRBV19; abundance: .; d_gene: TRBD1; CDR3aa: CASSDRGSTQPQHF; CDR3nt: TGTGCCAGTAGTGACAGGGGTTCTACCCAGCCCCAGCATTTT
j_gene: TRBJ2-1; v_gene: TRBV11-2; abundance: .; d_gene: TRBD1; CDR3aa: CASSTEDRAGEQFF; CDR3nt: TGTGCCAGCAGCACGGAAGACAGGGCTGGTGAGCAGTTCTTC
j_gene: TRBJ1-1; v_gene: TRBV29-1; abundance: .; d_gene: .; CDR3aa: CSVVQNTEAFF; CDR3nt: TGCAGCGTTGTACAGAACACTGAAGCTTTCTTT
j_gene: TRBJ2-2; v_gene: TRBV27; abundance: .; d_gene: .; CDR3aa: CASSPQRANTGELFF; CDR3nt: TGTGCCAGCAGTCCACAGCGGGCTAACACCGGGGAGCTGTTTTTT
j_gene: TRBJ2-1; v_gene: TRBV2; abundance: .; d_gene: TRBD2; CDR3aa: CASDSGSSYNEQFF; CDR3nt: TGTGCCAGCGATAGCGGGAGCTCCTACAATGAGCAGTTCTTC
j_gene: TRBJ1-5; v_gene: TRBV21-1; abundance: .; d_gene: .; CDR3aa: CASLLGNQPQHF; CDR3nt: TGTGCCAGCCTCTTGGGAAATCAGCCCCAGCATTTT
j_gene: TRBJ2-7; v_gene: TRBV5-1; abundance: .; d_gene: .; CDR3aa: CASKPAVQLYEQYF; CDR3nt: TGCGCCAGCAAACCAGCGGTCCAACTTTACGAGCAGTACTTC
j_gene: TRBJ1-1; v_gene: TRBV11-1; abundance: .; d_gene: .; CDR3aa: CASSLAIGANTEAFF; CDR3nt: TGTGCCAGCAGCTTAGCGATTGGAGCGAACACTGAAGCTTTCTTT